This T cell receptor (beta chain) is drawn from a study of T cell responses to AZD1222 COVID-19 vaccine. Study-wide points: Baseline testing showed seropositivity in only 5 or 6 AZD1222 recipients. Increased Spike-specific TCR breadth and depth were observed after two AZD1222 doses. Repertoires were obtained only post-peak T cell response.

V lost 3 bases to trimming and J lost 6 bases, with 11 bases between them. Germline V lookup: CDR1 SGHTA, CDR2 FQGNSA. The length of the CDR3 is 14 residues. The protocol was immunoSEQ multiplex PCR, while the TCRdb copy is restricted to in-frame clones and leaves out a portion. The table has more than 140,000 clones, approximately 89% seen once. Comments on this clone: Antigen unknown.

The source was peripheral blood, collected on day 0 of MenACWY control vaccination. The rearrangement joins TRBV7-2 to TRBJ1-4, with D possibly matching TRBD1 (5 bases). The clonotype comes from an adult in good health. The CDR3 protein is CASSFKWGDEKLFF. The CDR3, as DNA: TGTGCCAGCAGCTTTAAGTGGGGGGATGAAAAACTGTTTTTT.